This T cell receptor beta chain appears in the sequencing data of a study of cytomegalovirus exposure and HLA in healthy donors. Study observations and caveats: In a later analysis, a genetic analysis reported fewer productive-TCR N-insertions in an Asian-associated ancestry cluster than the cohort average.

Remarks on this clone: Its antigen is currently unknown. One junction end disagrees with the germline gene, perhaps due to a read error. The sample contains more than one DNA sequence encoding this CDR3.

The PCR made use of 60 Vbeta and 13 Jbeta primers. The data were produced by immunoSEQ multiplex PCR, yet TCRdb's version contains in-frame clones alone and is incomplete. The sample includes more than 85,000 clones, roughly 80% of them seen just once. Germline V gene lookup returns CDR1 GTSNPN and CDR2 SVGIG (reference sequence). The CDR3 has 14 residues. The TCR originated in a man aged 25-40 years in good health and CMV-seropositive. The chain couples TRBV30 to TRBJ2-7; 7 bases align to TRBD2. The source material was PBMCs. The CDR3 is CAWRERGKNYEQYF. The CDR3 nucleotides read TGTGCCTGGAGGGAGCGGGGAAAGAATTACGAACAGTACTTC.